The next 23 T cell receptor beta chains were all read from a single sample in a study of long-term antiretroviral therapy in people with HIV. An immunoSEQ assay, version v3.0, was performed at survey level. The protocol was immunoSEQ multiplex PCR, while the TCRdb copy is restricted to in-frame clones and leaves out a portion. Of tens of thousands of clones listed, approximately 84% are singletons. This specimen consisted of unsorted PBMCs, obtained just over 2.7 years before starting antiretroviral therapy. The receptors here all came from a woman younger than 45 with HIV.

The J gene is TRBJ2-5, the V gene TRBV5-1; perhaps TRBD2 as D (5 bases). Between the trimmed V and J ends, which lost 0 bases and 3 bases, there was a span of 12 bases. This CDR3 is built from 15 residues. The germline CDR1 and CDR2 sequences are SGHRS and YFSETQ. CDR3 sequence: CASSLVSGFEETQYF. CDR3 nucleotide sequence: TGCGCCAGCAGCTTGGTCTCGGGGTTTGAAGAGACCCAGTACTTC.

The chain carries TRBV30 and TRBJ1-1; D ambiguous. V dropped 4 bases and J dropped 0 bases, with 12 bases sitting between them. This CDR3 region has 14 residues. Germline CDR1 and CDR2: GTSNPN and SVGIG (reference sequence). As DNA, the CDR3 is TGTGCCTGGACCCGGCTTAAGATGAACACTGAAGCTTTCTTT. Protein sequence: CAWTRLKMNTEAFF.

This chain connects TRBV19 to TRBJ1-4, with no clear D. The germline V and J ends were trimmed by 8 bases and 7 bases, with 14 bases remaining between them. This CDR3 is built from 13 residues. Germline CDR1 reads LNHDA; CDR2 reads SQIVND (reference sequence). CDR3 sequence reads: CASEGGRGEKLFF. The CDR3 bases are TGTGCCAGTGAAGGAGGACGGGGTGAAAAACTGTTTTTT.

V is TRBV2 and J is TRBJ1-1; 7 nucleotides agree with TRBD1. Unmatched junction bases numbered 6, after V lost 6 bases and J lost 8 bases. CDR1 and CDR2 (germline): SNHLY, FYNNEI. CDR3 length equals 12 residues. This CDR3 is CASREGAREAFF. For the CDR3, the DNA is TGTGCCAGCAGGGAGGGGGCGAGGGAAGCTTTCTTT.

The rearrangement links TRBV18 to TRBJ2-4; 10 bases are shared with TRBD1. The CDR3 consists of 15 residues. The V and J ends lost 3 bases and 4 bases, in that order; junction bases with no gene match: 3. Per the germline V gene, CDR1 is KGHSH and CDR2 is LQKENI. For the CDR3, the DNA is TGTGCCAGCTCACCTCCGGGACAGGGGAAAAACATTCAGTACTTC. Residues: CASSPPGQGKNIQYF.

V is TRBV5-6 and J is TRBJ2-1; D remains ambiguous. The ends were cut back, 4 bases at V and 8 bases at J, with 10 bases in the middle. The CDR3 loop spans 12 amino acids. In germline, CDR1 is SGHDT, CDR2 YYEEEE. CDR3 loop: CASSVGRDEQFF. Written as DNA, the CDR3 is TGTGCCAGCAGCGTGGGCCGGGATGAGCAGTTCTTC.

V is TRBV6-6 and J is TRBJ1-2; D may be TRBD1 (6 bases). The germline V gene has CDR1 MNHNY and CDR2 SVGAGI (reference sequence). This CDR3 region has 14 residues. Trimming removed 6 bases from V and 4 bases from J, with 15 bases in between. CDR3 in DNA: TGTGCCAGCAGCCCCCGTGGACAGACCTATGGCTACACCTTC. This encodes CASSPRGQTYGYTF.

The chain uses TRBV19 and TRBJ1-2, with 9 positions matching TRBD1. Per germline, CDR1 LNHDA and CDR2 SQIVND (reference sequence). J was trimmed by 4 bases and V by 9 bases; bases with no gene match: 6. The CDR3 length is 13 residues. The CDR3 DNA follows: TGTGCCAGCAATACAGGGGGCGGCTATGGCTACACCTTC. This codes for CASNTGGGYGYTF.

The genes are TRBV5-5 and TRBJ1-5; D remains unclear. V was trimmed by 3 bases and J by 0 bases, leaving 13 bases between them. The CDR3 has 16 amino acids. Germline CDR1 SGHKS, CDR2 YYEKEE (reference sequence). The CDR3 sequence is CASSSMPLGSNQPQHF. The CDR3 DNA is TGTGCCAGCAGCTCGATGCCCCTGGGTAGCAATCAGCCCCAGCATTTT.

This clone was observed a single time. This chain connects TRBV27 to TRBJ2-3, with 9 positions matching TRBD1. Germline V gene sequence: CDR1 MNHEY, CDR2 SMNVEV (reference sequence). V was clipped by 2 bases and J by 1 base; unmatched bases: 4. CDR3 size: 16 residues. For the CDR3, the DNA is TGTGCCAGCAGTTTACAAAGGGACAGGGGCACAGATACGCAGTATTTT. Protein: CASSLQRDRGTDTQYF.

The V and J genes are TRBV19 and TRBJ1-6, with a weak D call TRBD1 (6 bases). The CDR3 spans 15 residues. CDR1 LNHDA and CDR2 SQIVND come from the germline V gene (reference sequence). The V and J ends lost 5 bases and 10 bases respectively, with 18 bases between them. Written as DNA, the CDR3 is TGTGCCAGTAGTTCCGGCTGGGGGCTCCGGTCACCCCTCCACTTT. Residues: CASSSGWGLRSPLHF.

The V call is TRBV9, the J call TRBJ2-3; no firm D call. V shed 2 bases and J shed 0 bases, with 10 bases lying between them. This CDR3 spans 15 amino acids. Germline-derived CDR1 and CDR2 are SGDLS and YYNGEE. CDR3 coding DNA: TGTGCCAGCAGCGTCTTCTCATATAGCACAGATACGCAGTATTTT. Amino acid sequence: CASSVFSYSTDTQYF.

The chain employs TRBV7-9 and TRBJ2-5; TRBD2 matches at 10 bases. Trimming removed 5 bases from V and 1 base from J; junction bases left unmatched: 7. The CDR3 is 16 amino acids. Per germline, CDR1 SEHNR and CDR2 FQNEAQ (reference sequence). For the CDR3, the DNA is TGTGCCAGCAGCCCATCAGCGGGGGGGCCCCAAGAGACCCAGTACTTC. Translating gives CASSPSAGGPQETQYF.

This chain's CDR3 is CASSSRVGNQPQHF. The CDR3 DNA sequence: TGTGCCAGCAGCTCACGGGTAGGGAATCAGCCCCAGCATTTT. This chain uses TRBV7-2 with TRBJ1-5; D uncertain. V was clipped by 4 bases and J by 4 bases, with 11 bases between them. This CDR3 has 14 amino acids. The germline CDR1 and CDR2 sequences are SGHTA and FQGNSA.

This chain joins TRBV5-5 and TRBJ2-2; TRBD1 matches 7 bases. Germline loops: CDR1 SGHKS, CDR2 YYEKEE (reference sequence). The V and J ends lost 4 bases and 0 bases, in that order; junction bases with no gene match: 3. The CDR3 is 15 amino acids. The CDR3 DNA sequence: TGTGCCAGCAGCCCCGGGACAGCGAACACCGGGGAGCTGTTTTTT. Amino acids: CASSPGTANTGELFF.

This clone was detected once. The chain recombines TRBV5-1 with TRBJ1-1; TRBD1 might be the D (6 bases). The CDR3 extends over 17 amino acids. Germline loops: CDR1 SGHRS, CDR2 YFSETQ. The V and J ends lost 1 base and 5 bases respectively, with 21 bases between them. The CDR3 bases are TGCGCCAGCAGCTTGTCCCCCCGTGGTGGGGGGCAGACTGAAGCTTTCTTT. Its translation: CASSLSPRGGGQTEAFF.

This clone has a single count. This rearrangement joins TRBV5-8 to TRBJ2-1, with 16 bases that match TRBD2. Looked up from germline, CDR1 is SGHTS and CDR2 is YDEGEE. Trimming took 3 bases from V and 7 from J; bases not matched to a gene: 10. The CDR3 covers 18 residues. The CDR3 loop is CASSYSGTSGGAENEQFF. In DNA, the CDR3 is TGTGCCAGCAGCTATTCCGGGACTAGCGGGGGGGCCGAGAATGAGCAGTTCTTC.

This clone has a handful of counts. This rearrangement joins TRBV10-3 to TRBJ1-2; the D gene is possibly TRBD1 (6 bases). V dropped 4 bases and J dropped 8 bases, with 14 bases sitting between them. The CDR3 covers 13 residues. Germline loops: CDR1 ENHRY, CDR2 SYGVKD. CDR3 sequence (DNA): TGTGCCATCAGTGGGTTACAGGGAGGCGGCTACACCTTC. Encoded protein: CAISGLQGGGYTF.

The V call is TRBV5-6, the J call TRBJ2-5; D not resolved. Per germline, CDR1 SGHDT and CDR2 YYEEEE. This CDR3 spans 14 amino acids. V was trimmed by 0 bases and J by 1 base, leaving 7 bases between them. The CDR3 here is CASSLGPSQETQYF. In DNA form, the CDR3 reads TGTGCCAGCAGCTTGGGCCCTTCCCAAGAGACCCAGTACTTC.

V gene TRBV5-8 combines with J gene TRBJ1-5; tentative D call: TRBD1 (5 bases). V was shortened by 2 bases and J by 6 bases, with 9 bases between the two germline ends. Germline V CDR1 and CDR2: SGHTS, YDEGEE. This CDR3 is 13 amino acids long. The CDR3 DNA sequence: TGTGCCAGCAGCTTTCTTGGGGGTCAGCCCCAGCATTTT. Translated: CASSFLGGQPQHF.

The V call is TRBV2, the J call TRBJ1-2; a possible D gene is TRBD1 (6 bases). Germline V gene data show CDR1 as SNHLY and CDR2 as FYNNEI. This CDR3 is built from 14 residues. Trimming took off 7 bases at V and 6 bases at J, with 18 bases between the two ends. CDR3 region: CASKGGGSLDGYTF. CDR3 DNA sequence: TGTGCCAGCAAGGGGGGCGGGTCTCTCGATGGCTACACCTTC.

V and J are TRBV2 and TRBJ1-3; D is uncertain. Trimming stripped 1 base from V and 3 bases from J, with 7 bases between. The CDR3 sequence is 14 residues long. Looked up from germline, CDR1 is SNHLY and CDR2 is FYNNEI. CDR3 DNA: TGTGCCAGCAGTGAAGGCGGGGATGGAAACACCATATATTTT. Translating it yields CASSEGGDGNTIYF.

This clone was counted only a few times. For the CDR3, the DNA is TGTGCCAGCAGCTTAAACAGGGGGGAGGGCTACACCTTC. This codes for CASSLNRGEGYTF. This chain connects TRBV7-3 to TRBJ1-2; 8 nucleotides agree with TRBD1. The CDR3 has 13 amino acids. Unmatched junction bases numbered 3, after V lost 1 base and J lost 8 bases. From germline, CDR1 is SGHTA and CDR2 FQGTGA.